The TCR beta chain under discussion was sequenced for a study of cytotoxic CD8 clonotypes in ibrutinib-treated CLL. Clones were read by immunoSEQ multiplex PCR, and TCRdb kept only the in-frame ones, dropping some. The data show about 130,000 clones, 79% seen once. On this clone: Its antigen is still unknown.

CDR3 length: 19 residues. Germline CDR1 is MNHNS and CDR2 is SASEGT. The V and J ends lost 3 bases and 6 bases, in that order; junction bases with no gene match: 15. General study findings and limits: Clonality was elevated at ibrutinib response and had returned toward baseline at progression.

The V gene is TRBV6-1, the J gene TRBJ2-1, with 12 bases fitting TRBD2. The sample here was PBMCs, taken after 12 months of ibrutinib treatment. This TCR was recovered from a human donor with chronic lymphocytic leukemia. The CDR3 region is CASSDPATPTSGSSNEQFF. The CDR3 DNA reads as TGTGCCAGCAGTGATCCCGCAACACCGACTAGCGGGAGTAGCAATGAGCAGTTCTTC.